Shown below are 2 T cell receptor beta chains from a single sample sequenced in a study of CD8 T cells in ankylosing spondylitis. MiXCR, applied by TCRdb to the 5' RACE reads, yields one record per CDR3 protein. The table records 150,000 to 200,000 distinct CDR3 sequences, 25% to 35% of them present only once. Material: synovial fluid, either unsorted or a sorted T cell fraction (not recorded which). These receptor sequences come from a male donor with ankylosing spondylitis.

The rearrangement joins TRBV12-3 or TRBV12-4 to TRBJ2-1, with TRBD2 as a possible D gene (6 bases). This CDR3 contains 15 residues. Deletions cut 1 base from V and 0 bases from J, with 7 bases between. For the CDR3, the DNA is TGTGCCAGCAGTTTAGGGGGGGTCTCCTACAATGAGCAGTTCTTC. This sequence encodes CASSLGGVSYNEQFF.

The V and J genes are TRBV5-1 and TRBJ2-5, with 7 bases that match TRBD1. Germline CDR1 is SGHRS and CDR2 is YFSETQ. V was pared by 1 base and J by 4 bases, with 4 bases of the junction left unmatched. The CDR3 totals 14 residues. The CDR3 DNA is TGCGCCAGCAGCTTGTTAGGGGGCGTAGAGACCCAGTACTTC. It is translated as CASSLLGGVETQYF.